This TCR beta chain emerged from a study of T cells in localized non-small cell lung cancer. Findings of the study overall: Measurement of T cell clonality placed uninvolved adjacent lung highest, above the level in tumor. It remains possible that heterogeneity exists, since only one tumor region was sequenced. Paired adjacent lung recovered a median around 60 of the top 100 tumor clones.

Libraries were prepared by immunoSEQ multiplex PCR; TCRdb keeps only in-frame clonotypes and omits some of them. The sample consists of around 9,000 clones, 35% to 45% of them appearing once. This clone was recorded only once. Its specificity is unknown. V shed 8 bases and J shed 4 bases, with 14 bases lying between them. The CDR3 loop spans 12 amino acids. Germline V lookup: CDR1 SQVTM, CDR2 ANQGSEA. The genes are TRBV29-1 and TRBJ1-2; D perhaps matches TRBD1 (5 bases). The clonotype was recovered from a woman aged 40-70 years with stage I lung adenocarcinoma. This specimen consisted of lymph node tissue, obtained before any cancer treatment. This CDR3 reads CSSWDDSYGYTF. The CDR3 DNA is TGCAGCTCGTGGGACGACAGCTATGGCTACACCTTC.